The 12 T cell receptor beta chains in this list originate from one sample, sequenced in a study of cytomegalovirus exposure and HLA in healthy donors. Data came from immunoSEQ multiplex PCR; TCRdb stores just in-frame clones and leaves some out. The sample lists more than 140,000 clones, approximately 91% occurring once. Sequencing was done on a sample of PBMCs. The receptor source for this set is a woman between 18 and 30 years old in good health and CMV-seropositive.

This clone is a singleton in its sample. The chain combines TRBV10-1 with TRBJ1-1; possibly TRBD1 for D (5 bases). CDR3 length: 13 residues. Germline lookup yields CDR1 WNHNN and CDR2 SYGVQD (reference sequence). V dropped 2 bases and J dropped 1 base, with 5 bases sitting between them. CDR3 residues: CASSEGQNTEAFF. CDR3 DNA sequence: TGCGCCAGCAGTGAGGGACAGAACACTGAAGCTTTCTTT.

In this sample, this clone turned up once. This chain joins TRBV6-5 and TRBJ2-7; TRBD1 might be the D (5 bases). Trimming pared 6 bases from V and 4 bases from J, leaving 13 bases between. This CDR3 comprises 13 residues. Germline assignment: CDR1 MNHEY and CDR2 SVGAGI. The CDR3 bases are TGTGCCAGCAGCCTACAGGCCCAATACGAGCAGTACTTC. Amino acid sequence: CASSLQAQYEQYF.

J is TRBJ2-7 and V is TRBV2, with TRBD2 identical over 10 bases. The junction had 6 bases not matched to a gene; V was cut back by 7 bases and J by 6 bases. Germline V CDR1 and CDR2: SNHLY, FYNNEI. There are 13 residues in the CDR3. CDR3: CASTVQREGEQYF. The DNA of the CDR3 is TGTGCCAGCACGGTCCAGCGGGAGGGCGAGCAGTACTTC.

V and J are TRBV28 and TRBJ1-4, with D unclear. This CDR3 is built from 16 residues. V shed 4 bases and J shed 3 bases, with 15 bases lying between them. The germline gives CDR1 MDHEN, CDR2 SYDVKM. CDR3: CASSYLRGRSNEKLFF. The DNA of the CDR3 is TGTGCCAGCAGTTATCTTCGGGGAAGGTCTAATGAAAAACTGTTTTTT.

This clone is a singleton in its sample. The chain is built from TRBV29-1 and TRBJ2-7; 8 bases fit TRBD1. V lost 6 bases, J lost 9 bases, and 10 bases stayed unmatched. The CDR3 is 12 residues long. Germline assignment: CDR1 SQVTM and CDR2 ANQGSEA. CDR3 DNA sequence: TGCAGCGTAGGACAGGGCCAGAGCGTGCAGTACTTC. Translating gives CSVGQGQSVQYF.

V is TRBV29-1 and J is TRBJ1-2; D is unresolved. The length of the CDR3 is 13 residues. Germline CDR1 and CDR2: SQVTM and ANQGSEA. Trimming stripped 7 bases from V and 7 bases from J, with 19 bases between. The CDR3 here is CSATTQWIGGYTF. The CDR3 DNA follows: TGCAGCGCTACAACACAGTGGATAGGTGGCTACACCTTC. Together with reference TRBV29-1 and TRBJ1-2, the CDR3 gives the full variable domain: SAVISQKPSRDICQRGTSLTIQCQVDSQVTMMFWYRQQPGQSLTLIATANQGSEATYESGFVIDKFPISRPNLTFSTLTVSNMSPEDSSIYLCSATTQWIGGYTFGSGTRLTVV.

This clone is deemed medium-sized. This chain links TRBV6-6 with TRBJ1-2; possibly TRBD1 for D (5 bases). In germline, CDR1 is MNHNY, CDR2 SVGAGI (reference sequence). There are 15 residues in the CDR3. V was pared by 8 bases and J by 0 bases, with 16 bases between. The DNA of the CDR3 is TGTGCCAGCTCCTCGGAGGGGCTTGCTAACTATGGCTACACCTTC. Translating it yields CASSSEGLANYGYTF.

The chain is built from TRBV11-3 and TRBJ2-3; 8 bases agree with TRBD2. The CDR3 is made up of 14 amino acids. After removal of 3 bases from V and 5 bases from J, the junction contained 4 bases not matched to a gene. Germline V CDR1 and CDR2: SGHNT, YENEEA. The CDR3 DNA reads as TGTGCCAGCAGCTTCGCGGGAGGCTTAGATACGCAGTATTTT. It encodes CASSFAGGLDTQYF.

The chain couples TRBV28 to TRBJ1-2; no definite D call. The germline gives CDR1 MDHEN, CDR2 SYDVKM. The CDR3 totals 16 residues. Trimming removed 5 bases from V and 0 bases from J, with 16 bases in between. The CDR3 nucleotides read TGTGCCAGCAGTGTGAGAAGCAGGTATTCTAACTATGGCTACACCTTC. Translation gives CASSVRSRYSNYGYTF.

This clone was recorded a few times. J is TRBJ1-5 and V is TRBV30, with TRBD1 as a possible D gene (6 bases). Trimming stripped 2 bases from V and 3 bases from J, with 11 bases between. Germline-derived CDR1 and CDR2 are GTSNPN and SVGIG (reference sequence). CDR3 length equals 14 residues. This CDR3 reads CAWSQGRDNQPQHF. The CDR3 region has the DNA TGTGCCTGGAGTCAGGGGAGGGACAATCAGCCCCAGCATTTT.

The V gene is TRBV4-1, the J gene TRBJ1-2; no firm D call. The CDR3 length is 14 residues. V was trimmed by 4 bases and J by 8 bases, leaving 17 bases between them. CDR1 is MGHRA, CDR2 YSYEKL, per germline. CDR3 amino acids: CASSPREAEAGYTF. DNA of the CDR3: TGCGCCAGCAGCCCACGTGAGGCAGAGGCCGGCTACACCTTC.

This clone was observed a few times. V and J are TRBV4-1 and TRBJ1-1; unclear D gene. The CDR3 consists of 12 residues. From germline, CDR1 is MGHRA and CDR2 YSYEKL. The V gene lost 1 base and the J gene lost 6 bases, with 6 bases spanning the gap. CDR3 region: CASSQGMSEAFF. CDR3 sequence (DNA): TGCGCCAGCAGCCAAGGTATGTCTGAAGCTTTCTTT.